This is a list of T cell receptor beta chains from one sample in a study of PD-1 blockade in classical Hodgkin lymphoma. Sequencing used immunoSEQ multiplex PCR; TCRdb keeps in-frame clones, though not all of them. The sample consists of some 17,000 clones, approximately 62% of them appearing once. The input for sequencing was peripheral blood mononuclear cells (PBMCs), taken before the fourth cycle of nivolumab. The receptors were gathered from a human donor with classical Hodgkin lymphoma. CDR3s include the opening cysteine and the closing phenylalanine or tryptophan. A D gene is named only where the DNA matches it firmly. A clone size is listed for some rows: how often the clone was seen (once, few, many), or a class if it is expanded.

v_gene	abundance	d_gene	j_gene	CDR3aa	CDR3nt
TRBV29-1	NA	NA	TRBJ2-3	CSVDDGPRGADTQYF	TGCAGCGTTGACGACGGACCTAGGGGGGCAGATACGCAGTATTTT
TRBV6-1	NA	NA	TRBJ2-3	CASSVTEGEDQTGTDTQYF	TGTGCCAGCAGTGTGACCGAGGGAGAAGACCAAACCGGCACAGATACGCAGTATTTT
TRBV28	NA	NA	TRBJ2-3	CASSVSTTDTQYF	TGTGCCAGCAGCGTGAGCACGACAGATACGCAGTATTTT
TRBV28	NA	NA	TRBJ1-5	CASSLLARLSNQPQHF	TGTGCCAGCAGTTTATTAGCCAGGTTATCGAATCAGCCCCAGCATTTT
TRBV7-8	medium-sized	TRBD1	TRBJ2-7	CASSLGGTGGPEQYF	TGTGCCAGCAGCTTAGGGGGGACAGGCGGGCCCGAGCAGTACTTC
TRBV6-1	NA	NA	TRBJ2-2	CASSEGSPIIGELFF	TGTGCCAGCAGTGAAGGGTCCCCGATCATCGGGGAGCTGTTTTTT
TRBV9	NA	NA	TRBJ2-7	CASSVGTVRTYEQYF	TGTGCCAGCAGCGTAGGAACAGTACGAACCTACGAGCAGTACTTC
TRBV11-1	few	TRBD1	TRBJ2-7	CASSPGTGISYEQYF	TGTGCCAGCAGCCCCGGGACAGGGATCTCCTACGAGCAGTACTTC
TRBV4-1	NA	TRBD2	TRBJ2-1	CASSQREGSYNEQFF	TGCGCCAGCAGCCAGCGGGAGGGTAGCTACAATGAGCAGTTCTTC
TRBV27	NA	NA	TRBJ2-7	CASSVLGGPGDEQYF	TGTGCCAGCAGTGTCCTAGGGGGGCCGGGGGACGAGCAGTACTTC
TRBV6-5	NA	NA	TRBJ2-7	CASSYSGRAYEQYF	TGTGCCAGCAGTTACTCGGGCAGGGCCTACGAGCAGTACTTC
TRBV27	NA	TRBD1	TRBJ1-6	CASRPGTGWNSPLHF	TGTGCCAGCAGGCCGGGGACAGGTTGGAATTCACCCCTCCACTTT
TRBV15	few	NA	TRBJ1-4	CATSSSQGSEKLFF	TGTGCCACCAGCAGTTCACAGGGAAGTGAAAAACTGTTTTTT
TRBV27	NA	TRBD1	TRBJ2-6	CASRETGGNSGANVLTF	TGTGCCAGCAGAGAGACAGGGGGAAACTCTGGGGCCAACGTCCTGACTTTC
TRBV29-1	NA	TRBD2	TRBJ2-7	CSVLAGGGTYEQYF	TGCAGCGTTCTCGCGGGAGGAGGGACCTACGAGCAGTACTTC
TRBV19	few	NA	TRBJ2-4	CASSIGPIQGNIQYF	TGTGCCAGTAGTATAGGTCCTATTCAGGGGAACATTCAGTACTTC
TRBV18	NA	TRBD2	TRBJ2-4	CASSPGLAGSVQYF	TGTGCCAGCTCACCGGGACTAGCGGGATCGGTTCAGTACTTC
TRBV28	NA	TRBD1	TRBJ1-1	CASSSRTGMGTEAFF	TGTGCCAGCAGTTCCCGGACAGGGATGGGCACTGAAGCTTTCTTT
TRBV16	once	NA	TRBJ2-1	CASSQSSGSYNEQFF	TGTGCCAGCAGCCAATCGTCGGGGTCCTACAATGAGCAGTTCTTC
TRBV19	once	NA	TRBJ2-1	CASSLHAERGVSSYNEQFF	TGTGCCAGTAGTCTCCATGCGGAGAGGGGGGTGAGCTCCTACAATGAGCAGTTCTTC
TRBV6-1	NA	TRBD1	TRBJ1-2	CASSEDWTGWGGYTF	TGTGCCAGCAGTGAAGATTGGACAGGGTGGGGTGGCTACACCTTC
TRBV11-2	NA	TRBD1	TRBJ2-7	CASSTGQGGYEQYF	TGTGCCAGCAGCACTGGACAGGGCGGGTACGAGCAGTACTTC
TRBV7-9	few	TRBD2	TRBJ2-5	CASSIDGLLATLQETQYF	TGTGCCAGCAGCATAGACGGACTACTAGCGACACTCCAAGAGACCCAGTACTTC
TRBV7-9	few	TRBD1	TRBJ1-1	CASSNRDRLNTEAFF	TGTGCCAGCAGCAACCGGGACAGACTGAACACTGAAGCTTTCTTT
TRBV4-3	NA	TRBD2	TRBJ2-7	CASSQWTSGSYEQYF	TGCGCCAGCAGCCAATGGACTAGCGGGAGCTACGAGCAGTACTTC
TRBV7-3	once	TRBD1	TRBJ1-5	CASSLRGQLHNQPQHF	TGTGCCAGCAGCTTACGGGGACAGCTACACAATCAGCCCCAGCATTTT
TRBV6-5	NA	TRBD1	TRBJ1-6	CASSYARGAHNSPLHF	TGTGCCAGCAGTTACGCCAGGGGGGCCCATAATTCACCCCTCCACTTT
TRBV5-1	NA	NA	TRBJ2-7	CASSWGDSYYEQYF	TGCGCCAGCAGCTGGGGGGACAGTTACTACGAGCAGTACTTC
TRBV4-1	NA	TRBD2	TRBJ2-7	CASSQASGSYEQYF	TGCGCCAGCAGCCAAGCCAGCGGGAGCTACGAGCAGTACTTC
TRBV18	NA	NA	TRBJ2-7	CASSQLDSYEQYF	TGTGCCAGCTCACAACTCGACAGCTACGAGCAGTACTTC
TRBV30	NA	NA	TRBJ1-1	CAWSFLQEAFF	TGTGCCTGGAGTTTTTTACAGGAAGCTTTCTTT
TRBV29-1	NA	TRBD2	TRBJ2-1	CSVEDSHRAGGPSYNEQFF	TGCAGCGTTGAAGACTCCCACCGGGCGGGAGGGCCCTCCTACAATGAGCAGTTCTTC
TRBV4-1	NA	NA	TRBJ2-7	CASSQVVLIGSIREQYF	TGCGCCAGCAGCCAAGTTGTGTTGATCGGGAGCATCCGCGAGCAGTACTTC
TRBV28	NA	NA	TRBJ2-2	CASSPITSNTGELFF	TGTGCCAGCAGTCCTATAACATCGAACACCGGGGAGCTGTTTTTT
TRBV29-1	NA	TRBD1	TRBJ2-7	CSAEGQTSYEQYF	TGCAGCGCCGAGGGACAGACTTCCTACGAGCAGTACTTC
TRBV7-9	few	TRBD1	TRBJ2-7	CASSGNAGTGSYEQYF	TGTGCCAGCAGCGGTAACGCCGGGACAGGGTCCTACGAGCAGTACTTC
TRBV6-5	NA	TRBD1	TRBJ2-7	CASSLGTAYEQYF	TGTGCCAGCAGCCTCGGGACAGCCTATGAGCAGTACTTC
TRBV28	NA	TRBD1	TRBJ2-7	CASRTGVTTYEQYF	TGTGCCAGCAGGACAGGGGTGACGACCTACGAGCAGTACTTC
TRBV4-2	once	TRBD2	TRBJ2-7	CASSQRASGRASSYEQYF	TGTGCCAGCAGCCAGCGGGCTAGCGGGAGGGCCTCGTCGTACGAGCAGTACTTC
TRBV5-1	few	TRBD1	TRBJ1-1	CASSRGQGYPPEAFF	TGCGCCAGCAGCCGCGGACAGGGGTACCCACCTGAAGCTTTCTTT
TRBV2	NA	TRBD1	TRBJ1-4	CASSMGDRTDEKLFF	TGTGCCAGCAGTATGGGGGACAGGACCGATGAAAAACTGTTTTTT
TRBV7-9	few	NA	TRBJ2-2	CASSLRDTGELFF	TGTGCCAGCAGCTTGCGGGACACCGGGGAGCTGTTTTTT
TRBV5-1	NA	TRBD1	TRBJ2-7	CASSVQGAFSYEQYF	TGCGCCAGCAGCGTCCAGGGGGCTTTCTCCTACGAGCAGTACTTC
TRBV7-9	NA	NA	TRBJ2-7	CASGRTAYLNEQYF	TGTGCCAGCGGCCGGACAGCCTACCTTAACGAGCAGTACTTC
TRBV5-6	NA	NA	TRBJ1-4	CASSMGRHLGGEKLFF	TGTGCCAGCAGCATGGGACGGCACTTAGGTGGTGAAAAACTGTTTTTT
TRBV29-1	NA	NA	TRBJ1-2	CSVERRVDGYTF	TGCAGCGTTGAAAGGAGGGTTGATGGCTACACCTTC
TRBV27	NA	NA	TRBJ2-3	CASSFTRGPESDTQYF	TGTGCCAGCAGTTTTACCCGGGGCCCCGAGTCAGATACGCAGTATTTT
TRBV5-1	NA	NA	TRBJ2-7	CASSLKVFQSEQYF	TGCGCCAGCAGCCTGAAGGTGTTCCAAAGCGAGCAGTACTTC
TRBV27	NA	NA	TRBJ2-3	CASSLGAGPDTQYF	TGTGCCAGCAGTTTAGGGGCGGGACCAGATACGCAGTATTTT
TRBV7-2	few	TRBD2	TRBJ2-3	CASSLMHLAGGHDTQYF	TGTGCCAGCAGCCTCATGCACCTAGCGGGAGGGCACGATACGCAGTATTTT
TRBV27	NA	TRBD2	TRBJ2-1	CASSLDLAGHNEQFF	TGTGCCAGCAGTCTCGATCTAGCGGGGCACAATGAGCAGTTCTTC
TRBV30	once	NA	TRBJ1-1	CAWSVIQEAFF	TGTGCCTGGAGTGTAATTCAGGAAGCTTTCTTT
TRBV29-1	few	TRBD2	TRBJ2-3	CSVNGLAGATLPDTQYF	TGCAGCGTTAACGGACTAGCGGGAGCCACCCTCCCAGATACGCAGTATTTT
TRBV18	NA	NA	TRBJ2-7	CASSTRQGGYEQYF	TGTGCCAGCTCAACAAGGCAGGGGGGGTACGAGCAGTACTTC
TRBV2	NA	NA	TRBJ1-2	CASLGRAGYTF	TGTGCCAGCCTCGGAAGAGCGGGCTACACCTTC
TRBV27	NA	TRBD1	TRBJ2-7	CASGTGVLEQYF	TGTGCCAGCGGGACAGGGGTTTTAGAGCAGTACTTC
TRBV20-1	NA	NA	TRBJ2-3	CSARPGYTQYF	TGCAGTGCTAGACCGGGATATACGCAGTATTTT
TRBV2	NA	TRBD1	TRBJ2-7	CASGGQQAYEQYF	TGTGCCAGCGGGGGACAGCAAGCCTACGAGCAGTACTTC
TRBV6-1	NA	TRBD2	TRBJ2-5	CATQAGLTQETQYF	TGTGCCACCCAAGCGGGACTTACACAAGAGACCCAGTACTTC
TRBV5-5	few	TRBD1	TRBJ1-4	CASRPGRGRATNEKLFF	TGTGCCAGCAGGCCCGGCAGGGGGCGGGCGACTAATGAAAAACTGTTTTTT